Below, 24 T cell receptor beta chains from the same sample are listed, as sequenced in a study of beta chain features in type 1 diabetes. What was sequenced were expressed TCRB transcripts, since all of the isolated RNA had been reverse transcribed. Sequenced by immunoSEQ multiplex PCR; TCRdb stores in-frame clones only, minus some. The profile covers 310,000 or so clones, with 9.5% to 11% appearing a single time and approximately 0.016% taken by the ten largest. Source material: naive CD4+ T cells from blood. All receptors come from a woman younger than 45 in good health.

The chain links TRBV19 to TRBJ2-1; possibly TRBD2 for D (5 bases). V lost 2 bases and J 0 bases, leaving 8 bases between the germline ends. The germline CDR1 and CDR2 sequences are LNHDA and SQIVND (reference sequence). This CDR3 has 15 amino acids. The CDR3 DNA sequence: TGTGCCAGTAGTATACTAGCTACCTCCTACAATGAGCAGTTCTTC. Protein product: CASSILATSYNEQFF.

This clone turned up a few times. The chain recombines TRBV9 with TRBJ2-1; TRBD1 might be the D (7 bases). Germline lookup yields CDR1 SGDLS and CDR2 YYNGEE. The V end was cut by 0 bases, the J end by 8 bases, with 15 bases between. The length of the CDR3 is 15 residues. The CDR3 protein is CASSVATGRTHEQFF. CDR3 coding DNA: TGTGCCAGCAGCGTAGCGACAGGGAGGACCCATGAGCAGTTCTTC.

There are a few counts of this clone. The chain links TRBV11-2 to TRBJ1-3, with no clear D. Germline CDR1 and CDR2: SGHAT and FQNNGV. V shed 4 bases and J shed 5 bases, with 18 bases lying between them. The CDR3 totals 16 residues. The CDR3 DNA follows: TGTGCCAGCAGCTCGGTTTCAGGTTATCGAAGAAACACCATATATTTT. Protein product: CASSSVSGYRRNTIYF.

This clone was counted a few times. The CDR3 sequence: CASSEQGSSGANVLTF. For the CDR3, the DNA is TGTGCCAGCAGTGAACAGGGTTCCTCTGGGGCCAACGTCCTGACTTTC. The chain recombines TRBV6-1 with TRBJ2-6, with D tentatively TRBD1 (5 bases). This CDR3 is 16 amino acids long. CDR1 and CDR2 (germline): MNHNS, SASEGT. V was trimmed by 2 bases and J by 0 bases, leaving 8 bases between them.

In this sample, this clone turned up many times. The chain employs TRBV23-1 and TRBJ1-4; unclear D gene. TRBV23-1 is placed among ORFs of uncertain function. With 8 bases removed from V and 7 bases from J, the gap between germline ends came to 5 bases. The CDR3 covers 10 residues. CDR3 loop: CASLREKLFF. The CDR3 region has the DNA TGCGCCAGCCTACGTGAAAAACTGTTTTTT.

This clone showed up just a few times. The chain employs TRBV7-9 and TRBJ2-3; D ambiguous. Germline V lookup: CDR1 SEHNR, CDR2 FQNEAQ (reference sequence). V was shortened by 1 base and J by 0 bases, with 5 bases between the two germline ends. The length of the CDR3 is 14 residues. CDR3 protein: CASSLVQSTDTQYF. CDR3 DNA sequence: TGTGCCAGCAGCTTAGTACAGAGCACAGATACGCAGTATTTT.

The rearrangement joins TRBV2 to TRBJ1-2; 7 nucleotides match TRBD1. The CDR3 length is 12 residues. Germline V gene data show CDR1 as SNHLY and CDR2 as FYNNEI. V dropped 7 bases and J dropped 14; count of bases not matched to a gene: 13. CDR3 sequence: CASNGDSPGWTF. The CDR3 coding sequence is TGTGCCAGCAATGGGGACAGTCCGGGGTGGACCTTC.

This clone turned up a few times. The V gene is TRBV2, the J gene TRBJ2-5; 8 nucleotides agree with TRBD1. The V gene's germline CDR1 is SNHLY and CDR2 FYNNEI. V shed 4 bases and J 5 bases; nucleotides not matched to a gene: 6. The CDR3 has 14 amino acids. The CDR3 bases are TGTGCCAGCAGTGGACAGGGGACCGGTGAGACCCAGTACTTC. It is translated as CASSGQGTGETQYF.

The V and J genes are TRBV18 and TRBJ1-1, with 8 nucleotides matching TRBD1. CDR3 length: 13 residues. J was trimmed by 6 bases and V by 6 bases; bases with no gene match: 6. Looked up from germline, CDR1 is KGHSH and CDR2 is LQKENI. The CDR3 DNA follows: TGTGCCAGCTCTCCTGGACAGGGCTCTGAAGCTTTCTTT. It specifies CASSPGQGSEAFF.

This clone came up once. The genes are TRBV7-9 and TRBJ2-7, with 15 bases identical to TRBD2. V lost 5 bases to trimming and J lost 5 bases; unmatched junction nucleotides: 16. Germline V gene sequence: CDR1 SEHNR, CDR2 FQNEAQ (reference sequence). The CDR3 loop spans 19 amino acids. The CDR3 region is CASSTPAGTSGRRTDEQYF. CDR3 nucleotide sequence: TGTGCCAGCAGCACCCCAGCCGGGACTAGCGGGAGGCGTACGGACGAGCAGTACTTC.

The rearrangement joins TRBV5-1 to TRBJ2-7; 9 nucleotides align to TRBD2. CDR3 length: 14 amino acids. CDR1 is SGHRS, CDR2 YFSETQ, per germline. The V segment lost 6 bases and the J segment 2 bases; nucleotides outside the gene matches: 6. The chain's CDR3 is CASKLLAGPYEQYF. The CDR3 nucleotides are TGCGCCAGCAAACTCCTAGCGGGACCCTACGAGCAGTACTTC.

The chain combines TRBV27 with TRBJ2-1; 7 bases fit TRBD1. The CDR3 extends over 17 amino acids. V gave up 5 bases and J gave up 8 bases; unmatched junction bases: 18. In germline, CDR1 is MNHEY, CDR2 SMNVEV (reference sequence). The chain's CDR3 is CASSPLGTASLVDEQFF. The CDR3 region has the DNA TGTGCCAGCAGTCCCCTAGGGACAGCCTCGCTAGTGGATGAGCAGTTCTTC.

The chain couples TRBV30 to TRBJ1-1, with D perhaps TRBD1 (5 bases). Germline V lookup: CDR1 GTSNPN, CDR2 SVGIG (reference sequence). The length of the CDR3 is 11 residues. Trimming cost V 8 bases and J 7 bases, with 14 bases left between them. CDR3 sequence: CAHSGGDEAFF. CDR3 in DNA: TGTGCCCATTCGGGAGGGGATGAAGCTTTCTTT.

This clone came up a few times. This same CDR3 is encoded by further DNA sequences in the sample. The rearrangement uses TRBV7-9 and TRBJ2-2; 8 nucleotides agree with TRBD1. The CDR3 runs to 14 residues. The germline V gene has CDR1 SEHNR and CDR2 FQNEAQ (reference sequence). J gave up 4 bases and V 8 bases, and 6 bases lay outside the gene matches. The CDR3 nucleotides are TGTGCCAGCTCGCCGGGACAGGCCACCGGGGAGCTGTTTTTT. Translating it yields CASSPGQATGELFF.

The chain joins TRBV7-8 to TRBJ2-3; D gene uncertain. Trimming stripped 8 bases from V and 2 bases from J, with 5 bases between. The CDR3 loop spans 11 amino acids. CDR1 and CDR2 (germline): SGHVS, FQNEAQ. This chain's CDR3 is CASHSTDTQYF. Written as DNA, the CDR3 is TGTGCCAGCCACTCCACAGATACGCAGTATTTT.

A few counts support this clone. The CDR3 DNA follows: TGTGCCAGCAGGGGGGCAGGGACAGGGGAATGGAACATTCAGTACTTC. Translating it yields CASRGAGTGEWNIQYF. The chain is built from TRBV28 and TRBJ2-4; TRBD1 matches at 10 bases. CDR1 is MDHEN, CDR2 SYDVKM, per germline. The V segment lost 6 bases and the J segment 7 bases; nucleotides outside the gene matches: 12. The CDR3 covers 16 residues.

This clone was seen a handful of times. This chain connects TRBV10-3 to TRBJ2-7; a possible D gene is TRBD1 (6 bases). V lost 10 bases, J lost 4 bases, and 14 bases lay in between. This CDR3 spans 12 amino acids. CDR1 is ENHRY, CDR2 SYGVKD, per germline. The CDR3 DNA reads as TGTGCCACCGCGACAGGCGGTTACGAGCAGTACTTC. This codes for CATATGGYEQYF.

The chain recombines TRBV28 with TRBJ2-1, with D perhaps matching TRBD1 (5 bases). CDR1 and CDR2 (germline): MDHEN, SYDVKM. The CDR3 is 15 amino acids. V shed 2 bases and J shed 5 bases, with 13 bases lying between them. DNA for the CDR3: TGTGCCAGCAGTTTACGGGCAGGGTCTAACAATGAGCAGTTCTTC. Translated, it gives CASSLRAGSNNEQFF.

This clone was detected only a few times. CDR3 coding DNA: TGTGCCAGCAGTTTACGCGGGGGAACAGGCTACTACGAGCAGTACTTC. Protein: CASSLRGGTGYYEQYF. The rearrangement joins TRBV6-5 to TRBJ2-7, with 7 bases matching TRBD2. This CDR3 contains 16 residues. Germline CDR1 reads MNHEY; CDR2 reads SVGAGI. Losses at the gene ends were 4 bases for V and 3 bases for J; bases not matched to a gene: 12.

On this clone: Other DNA sequences in this specimen translate into the identical CDR3. This chain uses TRBV11-3 with TRBJ1-1; possibly TRBD1 for D (5 bases). The CDR3 totals 13 residues. V dropped 5 bases and J dropped 2 bases, with 9 bases sitting between them. Per germline, CDR1 SGHNT and CDR2 YENEEA. The CDR3 loop reads CASSTTGNTEAFF. CDR3 nucleotide sequence: TGTGCCAGCAGCACAACAGGTAACACTGAAGCTTTCTTT.

This clone came up a few times. The gene calls are TRBV7-8 and TRBJ2-7; TRBD2 aligns across 8 bases. CDR3 length equals 15 residues. CDR1 SGHVS and CDR2 FQNEAQ come from the germline V gene. With 1 base clipped from V and 2 bases from J, the junction kept 4 bases outside the gene matches. The CDR3 reads CASSLVAGTAYEQYF. The CDR3 coding sequence is TGTGCCAGCAGCTTAGTAGCGGGAACCGCCTACGAGCAGTACTTC.

The chain couples TRBV5-4 to TRBJ2-3; D may be TRBD1 (5 bases). Trimming took 0 bases from V and 3 from J, leaving 17 bases between them. The CDR3 runs 17 residues. Germline CDR1 SGHNT, CDR2 YYREEE (reference sequence). DNA for the CDR3: TGTGCCAGCAGCTTGGCCTTGGTGGGGCGCGGAACAGATACGCAGTATTTT. Translation gives CASSLALVGRGTDTQYF. Drawing the rest from reference TRBV5-4 and TRBJ2-3, the complete variable domain is ETGVTQSPTHLIKTRGQQVTLRCSSQSGHNTVSWYQQALGQGPQFIFQYYREEENGRGNFPPRFSGLQFPNYSSELNVNALELDDSALYLCASSLALVGRGTDTQYFGPGTRLTVL.

This chain joins TRBV2 and TRBJ2-3; D might be TRBD2 (5 bases). Trimming took off 4 bases at V and 0 bases at J, with 11 bases between the two ends. The V gene's germline CDR1 is SNHLY and CDR2 FYNNEI. The CDR3 consists of 15 residues. The CDR3 loop reads CASSALALSTDTQYF. CDR3 nucleotide sequence: TGTGCCAGCAGTGCCCTAGCCCTTAGCACAGATACGCAGTATTTT.

This clone was seen a few times. V usage is TRBV2 and J usage is TRBJ1-3, with D possibly matching TRBD1 (5 bases). Per the germline V gene, CDR1 is SNHLY and CDR2 is FYNNEI. The CDR3 length is 16 residues. V lost 6 bases, J lost 0 bases, and 15 bases lay in between. CDR3 coding DNA: TGTGCCAGCAGGAGGGACTCCATCCTCTCTGGAAACACCATATATTTT. It translates to CASRRDSILSGNTIYF.